These T cell receptor beta chains were read from a single sample in a study of T cell responses to AZD1222 COVID-19 vaccine. Clones were sequenced by immunoSEQ multiplex PCR, and TCRdb holds only the in-frame ones, with some missing. This table holds approximately 140,000 clones, roughly 89% found once. This material consisted of peripheral blood, taken 28 days after the second AZD1222 dose. These receptors originate from an adult who received the AZD1222 COVID-19 vaccine. The CDR3 runs from the conserved cysteine through the conserved F or W. The D gene is left open where the match is weak. Where a row states a size, it is once, few, many or the class of an expanded clone; other rows omit it.

cdr3_nt cdr3_aa clone_size j_call d_call v_call
TGTGCCAGCAGTGGAACAGGGTCCCGAGGCGAGCAGTACTTC CASSGTGSRGEQYF once TRBJ2-7 . TRBV25-1
TGTGCCAGCAGTTTCGCCAGGGGGCGAAGTGAAAAACTGTTTTTT CASSFARGRSEKLFF . TRBJ1-4 TRBD1 TRBV28
TGTGCCAGCAGCGGAAACAGGGGACTTGGAAACACCATATATTTT CASSGNRGLGNTIYF . TRBJ1-3 TRBD1 TRBV7-2
TGTGCCAGCAGCCCCGTTGGGACGGGGCCAGATACGCAGTATTTT CASSPVGTGPDTQYF few TRBJ2-3 . TRBV6-4
TGTGCCAGCAGTGCTACAAACACCTGGGGCTATGGCTACACCTTC CASSATNTWGYGYTF . TRBJ1-2 . TRBV25-1
TGTGCCACCAGTGTAAAGGGCCGCACAGATACGCAGTATTTT CATSVKGRTDTQYF . TRBJ2-3 . TRBV24-1
TGTGCCAGCAGCTCGCAGGGGGCTGACACCGGGGAGCTGTTTTTT CASSSQGADTGELFF . TRBJ2-2 TRBD1 TRBV7-2
TGTGCCAGCAGCAATACCGACAGACTTTACTCCTACGAGCAGTACTTC CASSNTDRLYSYEQYF . TRBJ2-7 . TRBV28
TGTGCCAGCAGTTCCGTCATGGATAGCACCATATATTTT CASSSVMDSTIYF . TRBJ1-3 . TRBV6-5
TGTGCCAGTAGTCGGAGGGGGGAGAGCAATCAGCCCCAGCATTTT CASSRRGESNQPQHF . TRBJ1-5 . TRBV19
TGTGCCAGCAGATCTAACCCCGGACAGGTCGGACAGCCCCAGCATTTT CASRSNPGQVGQPQHF . TRBJ1-5 TRBD1 TRBV7-2
TGTGCCAGCAGCTTAGTGGTGGGTACCTCCTACGAGCAGTACTTC CASSLVVGTSYEQYF once TRBJ2-7 . TRBV7-2
TGTGCCTTTCAGGGGGCATTGGATGAAAAACTGTTTTTT CAFQGALDEKLFF . TRBJ1-4 TRBD1 TRBV30
TGTGCCAGCAGTTACGTTCCAGGGACAGCCTGGGAGCAGTACTTC CASSYVPGTAWEQYF once TRBJ2-7 TRBD1 TRBV6-5
TGTGCCAGTAGCGGTTCAGCGGCTGAAAAACTGTTTTTT CASSGSAAEKLFF . TRBJ1-4 . TRBV19
TGTGCCAGCCAGCGGCAGGGAACCTACGAGCAGTACTTC CASQRQGTYEQYF . TRBJ2-7 . TRBV28
TGTGCCAGCAGCCTTAGTAGCGGATCCACAGATACGCAGTATTTT CASSLSSGSTDTQYF . TRBJ2-3 . TRBV9
TGTGCCAGAGCGATTCCTCTGAACACTGAAGCTTTCTTT CARAIPLNTEAFF . TRBJ1-1 . TRBV19
TGTGCCAGCAGTTTCAGGAGAACCAATGAGCAGTTCTTC CASSFRRTNEQFF . TRBJ2-1 . TRBV27
TGTGCCAGCAGTTACTCCTGGGACGGAGCCGATACGCAGTATTTT CASSYSWDGADTQYF . TRBJ2-3 . TRBV6-2/TRBV6-3
TGTGCCAGCTCTTCCGGTTCCACAGATACGCAGTATTTT CASSSGSTDTQYF . TRBJ2-3 . TRBV18
TGTGCCAGCGGAAGACTAGCGGGCCTCTACGAGCAGTACTTC CASGRLAGLYEQYF . TRBJ2-7 TRBD2 TRBV6-5
TGTGCCAGCTTTCCTCGGGGGAGATGGACCGGGGAGCTGTTTTTT CASFPRGRWTGELFF . TRBJ2-2 . TRBV6-5
TGTGCCAGCAATTACCAAAGCGGGTTGGGGGATGAGCAGTTCTTC CASNYQSGLGDEQFF . TRBJ2-1 . TRBV2
TGTGCCAGCAGCCCCGGGACAGGGGGCGGTCAGCCCCAGCATTTT CASSPGTGGGQPQHF . TRBJ1-5 TRBD1 TRBV9